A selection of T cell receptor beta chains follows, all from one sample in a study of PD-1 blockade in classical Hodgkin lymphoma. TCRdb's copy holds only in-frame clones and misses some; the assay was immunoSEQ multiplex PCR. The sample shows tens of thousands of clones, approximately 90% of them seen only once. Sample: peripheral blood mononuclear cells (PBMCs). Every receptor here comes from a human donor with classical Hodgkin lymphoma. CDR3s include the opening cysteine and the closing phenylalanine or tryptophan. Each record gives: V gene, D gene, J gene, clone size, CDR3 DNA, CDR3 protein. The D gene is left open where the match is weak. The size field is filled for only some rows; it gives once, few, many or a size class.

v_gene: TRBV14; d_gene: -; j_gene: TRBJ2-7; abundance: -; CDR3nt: TGTGCCAGCAGCCGGAGAGGGAAGCCCTACGAGCAGTACTTC; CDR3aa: CASSRRGKPYEQYF
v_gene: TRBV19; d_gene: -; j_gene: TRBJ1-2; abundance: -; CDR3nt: TGTGCCAGTAGTACGGATTCCCGGGGTCTCTATGGCTACACCTTC; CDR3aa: CASSTDSRGLYGYTF
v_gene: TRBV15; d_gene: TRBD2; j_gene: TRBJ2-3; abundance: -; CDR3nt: TGTGCCACCAGCAGAGAGGGAGCGGGGGGGCCAGATACGCAGTATTTT; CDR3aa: CATSREGAGGPDTQYF
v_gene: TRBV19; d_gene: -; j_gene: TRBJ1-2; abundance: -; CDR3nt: TGTGCCAGTAGTATCTCGGGAACTAGCTACACCTTC; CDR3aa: CASSISGTSYTF
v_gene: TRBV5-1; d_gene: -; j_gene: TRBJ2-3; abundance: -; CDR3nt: TGCGCCAGCAGCCCCCTAGCGTCAAGAGTGGGAGATACGCAGTATTTT; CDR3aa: CASSPLASRVGDTQYF
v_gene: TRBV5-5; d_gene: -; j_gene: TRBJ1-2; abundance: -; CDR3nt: TGTGCCAGCAGCATCAACCCTCTCTATGGCTACACCTTC; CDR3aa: CASSINPLYGYTF
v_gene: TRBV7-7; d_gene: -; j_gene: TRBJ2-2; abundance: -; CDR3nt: TGTGCTAGCAGCTCCGGACGGGGGAGCGCCGGGGAGCTGTTTTTT; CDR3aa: CASSSGRGSAGELFF
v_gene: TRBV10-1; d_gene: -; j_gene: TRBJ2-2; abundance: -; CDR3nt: TGCGCCAGCGCCTCCGCCTTGGGCACCGGGGAGCTGTTTTTT; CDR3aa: CASASALGTGELFF
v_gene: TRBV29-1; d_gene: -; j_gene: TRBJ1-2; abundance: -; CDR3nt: TGCAGCGTTGAACAGCCAGACAGTGCTAACTATGGCTACACCTTC; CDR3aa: CSVEQPDSANYGYTF
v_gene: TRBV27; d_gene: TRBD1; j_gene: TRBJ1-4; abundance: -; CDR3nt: TGTGCCAGCAGCATCACAGGGGGATACGAAAAACTGTTTTTT; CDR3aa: CASSITGGYEKLFF
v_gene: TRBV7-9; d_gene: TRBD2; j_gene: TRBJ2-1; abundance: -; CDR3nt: TGTGCCAGCATCGGGAGGAGCTCCTACAATGAGCAGTTCTTC; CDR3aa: CASIGRSSYNEQFF
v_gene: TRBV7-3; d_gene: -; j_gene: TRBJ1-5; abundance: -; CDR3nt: TGTGCCAGCGGTGTCGAAGGCGGGGGCAGGGTCATTTTTAGCAATCAGCCCCAGCATTTT; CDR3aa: CASGVEGGGRVIFSNQPQHF
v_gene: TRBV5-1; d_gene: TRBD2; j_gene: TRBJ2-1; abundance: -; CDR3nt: TGCGCCAGCAGCGGGGGAGGGTACAATGAGCAGTTCTTC; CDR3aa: CASSGGGYNEQFF
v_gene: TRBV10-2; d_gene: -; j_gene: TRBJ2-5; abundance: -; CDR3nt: TGCGCCAGCAGTGAGTCAGGGGTCTGGGAGACCCAGTACTTC; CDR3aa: CASSESGVWETQYF
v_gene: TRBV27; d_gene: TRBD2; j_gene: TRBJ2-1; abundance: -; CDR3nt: TGTGCCAGCAGTCGGATTAGCGGGAGGGCCATTGAGCAGTTCTTC; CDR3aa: CASSRISGRAIEQFF
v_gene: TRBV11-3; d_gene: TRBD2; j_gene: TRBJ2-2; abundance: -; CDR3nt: TGTGCCAGCAGGGCGGGACTAGCGGGAGCCGGGGAGCTGTTTTTT; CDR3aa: CASRAGLAGAGELFF
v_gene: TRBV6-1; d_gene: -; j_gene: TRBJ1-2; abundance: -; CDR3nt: TGTGCCAGCAGCCCCCTGGGGGTGGTAGGCTACACCTTC; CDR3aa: CASSPLGVVGYTF
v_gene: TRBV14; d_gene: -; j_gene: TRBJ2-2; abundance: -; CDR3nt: TGTGCCAGCAGCCAAGGGTACCCCGGGGAGCTGTTTTTT; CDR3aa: CASSQGYPGELFF
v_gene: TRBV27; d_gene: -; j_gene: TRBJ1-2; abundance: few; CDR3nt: TGTGCCAGCAGTCGAGGGACGGCGAGCCCCCTTGGCTACACCTTC; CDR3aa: CASSRGTASPLGYTF
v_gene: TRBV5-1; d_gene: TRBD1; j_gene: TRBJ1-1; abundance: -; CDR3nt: TGCGCCAGCAGCTTAGGGGGCGCAATGAACACTGAAGCTTTCTTT; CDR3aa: CASSLGGAMNTEAFF
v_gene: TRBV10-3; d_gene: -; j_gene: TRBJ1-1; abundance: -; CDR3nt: TGTGCCATCAGCCCGGGGAAGAACACTGAAGCTTTCTTT; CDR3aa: CAISPGKNTEAFF